This is a list of T cell receptor beta chains from one sample in a study of response to subunit inactivated influenza vaccine. Via MiXCR, TCRdb re-called the RT-PCR reads, giving one row per CDR3 protein. The sample includes 750,000 to 850,000 distinct CDR3 sequences, about 18% of them seen just once. The sample in question was PBMCs from blood, obtained more than 4 days after vaccination. These TCRs come from a man aged 45-65 years who received an inactivated influenza vaccine. Both conserved end residues are part of each CDR3. The order of the fields is V gene, clone size, D gene, J gene, CDR3 DNA, CDR3 protein. D genes are given only for firm matches. Rows give clone size only sometimes, using once, few, many, or a class for an expanded clone.

V: TRBV7-9
size: .
D: TRBD2
J: TRBJ2-3
DNA: TGTGCCAGCAGCCCATGGACTAGCGGGTTGACAGATACGCAGTATTTT
CDR3: CASSPWTSGLTDTQYF

V: TRBV6-2/TRBV6-3
size: few
D: .
J: TRBJ2-1
DNA: TGTGCCAGCAGCAATGGGGGGGGCCAGTTCTTC
CDR3: CASSNGGGQFF

V: TRBV29-1
size: few
D: TRBD1
J: TRBJ2-3
DNA: TGCAGCGAATCCGGGACAGCTACAGATACGCAGTATTTT
CDR3: CSESGTATDTQYF

V: TRBV6-2/TRBV6-3
size: .
D: TRBD2
J: TRBJ2-3
DNA: TGTGCCAGCAGTTACTCGCCTGCCCCTAGCGGGGGTTCGAGCACAGATACGCAGTATTTT
CDR3: CASSYSPAPSGGSSTDTQYF

V: TRBV4-3
size: .
D: .
J: TRBJ2-7
DNA: TGCGCCAGCAGCCAAGGGGTTCTCCTTCGCGACTACGAGCAGTACTTC
CDR3: CASSQGVLLRDYEQYF

V: TRBV25-1
size: few
D: TRBD1
J: TRBJ2-6
DNA: TGTGCCAGCAGAGAAACGGGACAGTCCTCTGGGGCCAACGTCCTGACTTTC
CDR3: CASRETGQSSGANVLTF

V: TRBV29-1
size: .
D: TRBD2
J: TRBJ2-3
DNA: TGCAGCGTCGCTAGCGGGACGGGGGATACGCAGTATTTT
CDR3: CSVASGTGDTQYF

V: TRBV12-3/TRBV12-4
size: .
D: TRBD1
J: TRBJ2-3
DNA: TGTGCCAGCAGTTTAAGGCGGGTAGGCTTACGGACAGGTTACTCAGATACGCAGTATTTT
CDR3: CASSLRRVGLRTGYSDTQYF

V: TRBV7-2
size: few
D: TRBD2
J: TRBJ2-3
DNA: TGTGCCAGCACCCCCACCGGACTAGCGGGAGGAGTGGTCACGCAGTATTTT
CDR3: CASTPTGLAGGVVTQYF

V: TRBV28
size: many
D: .
J: TRBJ2-1
DNA: TGTGCCAGCAGTTTAAGGTACACGAGGGATGAGCAGTTCTTC
CDR3: CASSLRYTRDEQFF

V: TRBV15
size: .
D: .
J: TRBJ1-1
DNA: TGTGCCACCAGCAGAGATTATCTAGCGTACACTGAAGCTTTCTTT
CDR3: CATSRDYLAYTEAFF

V: TRBV6-5
size: .
D: .
J: TRBJ2-6
DNA: TGTGCCAGGCTGAGGGTCCTGACTTTC
CDR3: CARLRVLTF

V: TRBV11-2
size: .
D: .
J: TRBJ2-7
DNA: TGTGCCAGCAGCTTAGATAGGTCCACCTACGAGCAGTACTTC
CDR3: CASSLDRSTYEQYF

V: TRBV23-1
size: few
D: TRBD1
J: TRBJ1-3
DNA: TGCGCCAGCAGTCAATCCGGGACAGGGGAAGACCCATGGCCGGGCGACACCATATATTTT
CDR3: CASSQSGTGEDPWPGDTIYF

V: TRBV18
size: few
D: .
J: TRBJ2-7
DNA: TGTGCCAGCTCAGAAAGGGTCCAACGCCTCTACGAGCAGTACTTC
CDR3: CASSERVQRLYEQYF

V: TRBV20-1
size: .
D: .
J: TRBJ2-7
DNA: TGCAGTGCATACCGTGGCAGCGATCTCTACGAGCAGTACTTC
CDR3: CSAYRGSDLYEQYF

V: TRBV5-1
size: .
D: .
J: TRBJ2-5
DNA: TGCGCCAGCAGCGCGAAAGGACTCCAAGAGACCCAGTACTTC
CDR3: CASSAKGLQETQYF

V: TRBV29-1
size: few
D: .
J: TRBJ1-1
DNA: TGCAGCGTTGAAAGGCTTGAAAACACTGAAGCTTTCTTT
CDR3: CSVERLENTEAFF

V: TRBV9
size: .
D: TRBD1
J: TRBJ2-1
DNA: TGTGCCAGCAGCACTCGGGGGGACAGGGGCTACAATGAGCAGTTCTTC
CDR3: CASSTRGDRGYNEQFF

V: TRBV12-3/TRBV12-4
size: few
D: TRBD1
J: TRBJ2-7
DNA: TGTGCCAGCAGCCATCCGGGACAGGGAGACTACGAGCAGTACTTC
CDR3: CASSHPGQGDYEQYF

V: TRBV5-1
size: few
D: .
J: TRBJ2-7
DNA: TGCGCCAGCAGAGCCGGGACGTCAGGGCATTACTACGAGCAGTACTTC
CDR3: CASRAGTSGHYYEQYF

V: TRBV29-1
size: many
D: TRBD1
J: TRBJ2-7
DNA: TGCAGCGTCAGGACAGGGAACGACGAGCAGTACTTC
CDR3: CSVRTGNDEQYF

V: TRBV24-1
size: few
D: TRBD1
J: TRBJ2-1
DNA: TGTGCCACCAGTGATGCCGGGACAGGGATAAATGAGCAGTTCTTC
CDR3: CATSDAGTGINEQFF

V: TRBV9
size: .
D: TRBD2
J: TRBJ2-1
DNA: TGTGCCAGCAGCGTAGGCGGACTAGCGGGAGTGCAGTTCTTC
CDR3: CASSVGGLAGVQFF

V: TRBV12-3/TRBV12-4
size: many
D: .
J: TRBJ1-5
DNA: TGTGCCAGCAGTTTATCCCGGAAACAGCCCCAGCATTTT
CDR3: CASSLSRKQPQHF

V: TRBV28
size: .
D: .
J: TRBJ2-2
DNA: TGTGCCAGCAGTGGATGGCGGGAGCTGTTTTTT
CDR3: CASSGWRELFF

V: TRBV6-5
size: many
D: .
J: TRBJ1-1
DNA: TGTGCCAGCGTTGGACACGGGAACACTGAAGCTTTCTTT
CDR3: CASVGHGNTEAFF

V: TRBV29-1
size: few
D: TRBD1
J: TRBJ2-3
DNA: TGCAGCGTTGAAGATATCGGGACAGGGGCCACAGATACGCAGTATTTT
CDR3: CSVEDIGTGATDTQYF

V: TRBV20-1
size: .
D: TRBD2
J: TRBJ2-3
DNA: TGCAGTGCTAGTGGACTAGCGGGGTACACAGATACGCAGTATTTT
CDR3: CSASGLAGYTDTQYF

V: TRBV5-8
size: .
D: .
J: TRBJ2-2
DNA: TGTGCCAGCAACACACCGGGGGAGCTGTTTTTT
CDR3: CASNTPGELFF

V: TRBV28
size: few
D: .
J: TRBJ1-1
DNA: TGTGCCAGCAGTTATTTATGGGGTGCGGCTCGGGGGTCAGAAGCTTTCTTT
CDR3: CASSYLWGAARGSEAFF

V: TRBV28
size: .
D: TRBD2
J: TRBJ2-1
DNA: TGTGCCAGCAGTTTTGCGGGAGGGGGCTCCTACAATGAGCAGTTCTTC
CDR3: CASSFAGGGSYNEQFF